These 26 T cell receptor beta chains were sequenced from one sample in a study of blood T cell repertoires in COVID-19. Assay used: immunoSEQ multiplex PCR; TCRdb lists only in-frame clones, some missing. In the table there are over 350,000 clones, just under 90% of which are singletons. Material for sequencing was PBMCs or T cells enriched from blood (not recorded which). The source is a woman aged 50 to 65 who had recovered from COVID-19.

This clone appeared once. This sequence joins TRBV5-6 and TRBJ1-6, with 8 bases that match TRBD1. Germline V CDR1 and CDR2: SGHDT, YYEEEE. The junction had 13 bases not matched to a gene; V was cut back by 4 bases and J by 10 bases. This CDR3 is 16 amino acids long. CDR3 nucleotide sequence: TGTGCCAGCAGCCGGAGTCAGGGGGCGCGGGAATCACCCCTCCACTTT. Translation: CASSRSQGARESPLHF.

Remarks on this clone: At one end the junction does not follow the germline gene, possibly because of a read error. The chain joins TRBV28 to TRBJ1-2, with D uncertain. CDR3 length: 15 amino acids. CDR1 is MDHEN, CDR2 SYDVKM, per germline. CDR3: CASSLPSSGYYGYTF. CDR3 sequence (DNA): TGTGCCAGCAGTTTACCCTCATCCGGGTACTATGGCTACACCTTT.

The V call is TRBV11-2, the J call TRBJ1-1; D remains ambiguous. Trimming pared 7 bases from V and 2 bases from J, leaving 14 bases between. Germline loops: CDR1 SGHAT, CDR2 FQNNGV. There are 14 residues in the CDR3. CDR3 region: CASTTNTDNTEAFF. For the CDR3, the DNA is TGTGCCAGCACAACCAATACAGATAACACTGAAGCTTTCTTT.

This chain joins TRBV2 and TRBJ1-6, with TRBD1 matching over 8 bases. The CDR3 consists of 13 residues. CDR1 is SNHLY, CDR2 FYNNEI, per germline. Trimming at V came to 6 bases and at J to 9 bases, leaving 4 bases not matched to a gene. The CDR3, as DNA: TGTGCCAGCAGGAGCAGGGGGCCTTCACCCCTCCACTTT. It specifies CASRSRGPSPLHF.

CDR3 sequence: CASSLAGDTEAFF. The CDR3 DNA is TGTGCCAGCAGTTTAGCAGGGGACACTGAAGCTTTCTTT. The J gene is TRBJ1-1, the V gene TRBV12-3 or TRBV12-4, with D perhaps TRBD1 (5 bases). The CDR3 has 13 amino acids. Trimming took 0 bases from V and 3 from J, leaving 5 bases between them.

This chain connects TRBV6-5 to TRBJ1-5; D might be TRBD1 (6 bases). The CDR3 loop spans 16 amino acids. The germline V and J ends were trimmed by 4 bases and 6 bases, with 19 bases remaining between them. Germline CDR1 is MNHEY and CDR2 is SVGAGI. The DNA of the CDR3 is TGTGCCAGCAGTTCCCAACAGGGATTCACGGGTCAGCCCCAGCATTTT. Translating it yields CASSSQQGFTGQPQHF.

The chain employs TRBV9 and TRBJ2-1; 7 bases map to TRBD2. There are 15 residues in the CDR3. CDR1 is SGDLS and CDR2 is YYNGEE in the germline V gene. The junction had 10 bases not matched to a gene; V was cut back by 1 base and J by 9 bases. CDR3 sequence (DNA): TGTGCCAGCAGCGTAACAGGACTAGGAATTAGTGAGCAGTTCTTC. Its protein is CASSVTGLGISEQFF.

The table lists this clone with a few counts. The V call is TRBV29-1, the J call TRBJ1-1, with 7 bases lining up with TRBD1. The germline V gene encodes CDR1 SQVTM and CDR2 ANQGSEA. With 4 bases clipped from V and 0 bases from J, the junction kept 2 bases outside the gene matches. This CDR3 is built from 13 residues. CDR3 in amino acids: CSVVQGLNTEAFF. The CDR3 bases are TGCAGCGTTGTACAGGGGTTGAACACTGAAGCTTTCTTT. Variable domain in full (rest from reference TRBV29-1 and TRBJ1-1): SAVISQKPSRDICQRGTSLTIQCQVDSQVTMMFWYRQQPGQSLTLIATANQGSEATYESGFVIDKFPISRPNLTFSTLTVSNMSPEDSSIYLCSVVQGLNTEAFFGQGTRLTVV.

The V call is TRBV3-1 (or the pseudogene TRBV3-2), the J call TRBJ1-1; 7 bases match TRBD1. The CDR3 length is 14 residues. After removal of 1 base from V and 5 bases from J, the junction contained 4 bases not matched to a gene. Germline lookup yields CDR1 LGHDT and CDR2 YNNKEL (reference sequence). This CDR3 is CASSQGGQRTEAFF. In nucleotides, the CDR3 is TGTGCCAGCAGCCAAGGGGGACAGAGGACTGAAGCTTTCTTT.

J is TRBJ2-7 and V is TRBV5-1, with D uncertain. Germline V CDR1 and CDR2: SGHRS, YFSETQ. The CDR3 extends over 15 amino acids. V was trimmed by 3 bases and J by 1 base, leaving 14 bases between them. In nucleotides, the CDR3 is TGCGCCAGCAGCTCGCCGGAGTCCGATTCCTACGAGCAGTACTTC. It is translated as CASSSPESDSYEQYF.

This CDR3 reads CASSPQLRGTGSGNTIYF. The CDR3 nucleotides are TGTGCCAGCAGCCCACAACTTAGGGGGACAGGCTCTGGAAACACCATATATTTT. The J gene is TRBJ1-3, the V gene TRBV9; 8 bases are shared with TRBD1. Germline V gene lookup returns CDR1 SGDLS and CDR2 YYNGEE. The CDR3 extends over 18 amino acids. The V segment lost 4 bases and the J segment 0 bases; nucleotides outside the gene matches: 12.

The chain has TRBV28 and TRBJ1-5; TRBD1 is a possible D gene (5 bases). With 5 bases removed from V and 2 bases from J, the gap between germline ends came to 16 bases. The CDR3 is 16 residues long. Germline values: CDR1 MDHEN, CDR2 SYDVKM. CDR3 amino acids: CASSRPWGVGNQPQHF. CDR3 coding DNA: TGTGCCAGCAGTCGGCCATGGGGGGTTGGCAATCAGCCCCAGCATTTT.

The chain uses TRBV5-5 and TRBJ1-4; 8 nucleotides line up with TRBD1. Germline CDR1 and CDR2: SGHKS and YYEKEE (reference sequence). The CDR3 covers 15 residues. V shed 4 bases, J shed 2 bases, and the junction held 4 bases outside the gene matches. CDR3 DNA sequence: TGTGCCAGCAGCCCCCGGACAGGGACTAATGAAAAACTGTTTTTT. It codes for CASSPRTGTNEKLFF.

This clone showed up just a few times. The V call is TRBV28, the J call TRBJ1-5; D not resolved. The CDR3 consists of 14 residues. Trimming removed 6 bases at V and 3 bases at J, with 12 bases between. Germline values: CDR1 MDHEN, CDR2 SYDVKM. CDR3 residues: CASRRLDPNQPQHF. CDR3 DNA: TGTGCCAGCAGGCGACTTGACCCCAATCAGCCCCAGCATTTT.

This clone was detected a few times. The chain recombines TRBV3-1 (or the pseudogene TRBV3-2) with TRBJ2-7, with a possible D match to TRBD2 (7 bases). Trimming left V 4 bases short and J 1 base short, with 14 bases between. The CDR3 sequence is 15 residues long. Germline V gene sequence: CDR1 LGHDT, CDR2 YNNKEL (reference sequence). CDR3 residues: CASSLGGGQSYEQYF. As DNA, the CDR3 is TGTGCCAGCAGCCTCGGCGGGGGCCAGTCCTACGAGCAGTACTTC.

This chain joins TRBV4-3 and TRBJ1-5; D unclear. V shed 8 bases and J shed 1 base, with 12 bases lying between them. CDR1 and CDR2 (germline): LGHNA, YSLEER. This CDR3 is 14 amino acids long. The CDR3 is CASAISRSNQPQHF. Written as DNA, the CDR3 is TGCGCCAGCGCAATTTCACGGAGCAATCAGCCCCAGCATTTT.

This rearrangement joins TRBV10-3 to TRBJ1-2; TRBD1 agrees at 9 bases. J lost 6 bases, V lost 4 bases, and 9 bases had no gene match. From germline, CDR1 is ENHRY and CDR2 SYGVKD. This CDR3 is built from 15 residues. Here the CDR3 reads CAISGGQGSPNGYTF. The CDR3 DNA reads TGTGCCATCAGTGGGGGACAGGGTTCCCCAAATGGCTACACCTTC.

The chain is built from TRBV7-2 and TRBJ1-2; possible D gene TRBD1, 6 bases. The germline V and J ends were trimmed by 1 base and 4 bases, with 13 bases remaining between them. The length of the CDR3 is 15 residues. Per germline, CDR1 SGHTA and CDR2 FQGNSA. The CDR3 coding sequence is TGTGCCAGCAGCTTAGGGGGGGGGCCCGGCTATGGCTACACCTTC. As protein: CASSLGGGPGYGYTF. The whole variable domain, remainder taken from reference TRBV7-2 and TRBJ1-2, is GAGVSQSPSNKVTEKGKDVELRCDPISGHTALYWYRQSLGQGLEFLIYFQGNSAPDKSGLPSDRFSAERTGGSVSTLTIQRTQQEDSAVYLCASSLGGGPGYGYTFGSGTRLTVV.

The CDR3: CASSVGQGAYGYTF. The CDR3 coding sequence is TGTGCCAGTAGCGTGGGACAGGGGGCTTACGGCTACACCTTC. The genes are TRBV19 and TRBJ1-2, with 12 bases fitting TRBD1. Germline V gives CDR1 LNHDA, CDR2 SQIVND (reference sequence). J lost 8 bases, V lost 6 bases, and 7 bases had no gene match. The CDR3 consists of 14 residues.

This clone was counted a single time. This sample also contains other DNA sequences that code for the same CDR3. The rearrangement links TRBV6-5 to TRBJ1-1, with D uncertain. This CDR3 has 13 residues. V lost 6 bases, J lost 1 base, and 9 bases lay in between. Germline CDR1 MNHEY, CDR2 SVGAGI. Written as DNA, the CDR3 is TGTGCCAGCAGCCCCGGTGGGAACACTGAAGCTTTCTTT. It specifies CASSPGGNTEAFF.

The chain couples TRBV7-9 to TRBJ2-1; TRBD1 agrees at 9 bases. V lost 5 bases to trimming and J lost 8 bases; unmatched junction nucleotides: 10. Germline CDR1 and CDR2: SEHNR and FQNEAQ (reference sequence). The CDR3 is 15 amino acids. The chain's CDR3 is CASSPTGGGRDEQFF. The CDR3 DNA follows: TGTGCCAGCAGCCCCACAGGGGGCGGTAGGGATGAGCAGTTCTTC.

This clone came up once. This chain uses TRBV20-1 with TRBJ2-7, with D uncertain. CDR1 is DFQATT, CDR2 SNEGSKA, per germline (reference sequence). CDR3 length equals 11 residues. V was pared by 4 bases and J by 2 bases, with 6 bases between. The chain's CDR3 is CSAIKTYEQYF. The CDR3 coding sequence is TGCAGTGCTATCAAAACCTACGAGCAGTACTTC.

This clone has more than one count but fewer than ten. The V call is TRBV7-2, the J call TRBJ2-5; 8 bases agree with TRBD2. From germline, CDR1 is SGHTA and CDR2 FQGNSA. With 0 bases clipped from V and 3 bases from J, the junction kept 12 bases outside the gene matches. The CDR3 covers 18 residues. In nucleotides, the CDR3 is TGTGCCAGCAGCTTAGCGTTGAGCGGGGGATTCTCAAAAGAGACCCAGTACTTC. Translated, it gives CASSLALSGGFSKETQYF. Full variable domain (remainder filled in from reference TRBV7-2 and TRBJ2-5): GAGVSQSPSNKVTEKGKDVELRCDPISGHTALYWYRQSLGQGLEFLIYFQGNSAPDKSGLPSDRFSAERTGGSVSTLTIQRTQQEDSAVYLCASSLALSGGFSKETQYFGPGTRLLVL.

This clone was seen just once. The chain employs TRBV2 and TRBJ1-4; no clear D gene. The germline V gene has CDR1 SNHLY and CDR2 FYNNEI. V dropped 6 bases and J dropped 4 bases, with 12 bases sitting between them. The CDR3 runs 14 residues. The chain's CDR3 is CASRLQILNEKLFF. For the CDR3, the DNA is TGTGCCAGCAGGCTACAGATACTTAATGAAAAACTGTTTTTT.

The J gene is TRBJ1-6, the V gene TRBV5-1, with D perhaps matching TRBD1 (5 bases). Germline assignment: CDR1 SGHRS and CDR2 YFSETQ. This CDR3 has 14 residues. The V gene lost 3 bases and the J gene lost 8 bases, with 12 bases spanning the gap. The CDR3, as DNA: TGCGCCAGCAGCTCGACCGGGACTTATTCACCCCTCCACTTT. This encodes CASSSTGTYSPLHF.

This chain connects TRBV10-3 to TRBJ2-1; D possibly corresponds to TRBD2 (5 bases). The length of the CDR3 is 16 residues. Trimming shortened V by 0 bases and J by 5 bases, and 14 bases separated the two germline ends. Germline CDR1 reads ENHRY; CDR2 reads SYGVKD. The CDR3 DNA reads as TGTGCCATCAGTGAGTCTAGGATATTGGGAGACAATGAGCAGTTCTTC. Translation gives CAISESRILGDNEQFF.